This T cell receptor beta chain was identified during a study of monozygotic twins with inflammatory bowel disease (dated by TCRdb to the late 2010s). About the full investigation: A total of roughly 28 monozygotic twin pairs were included in the full study, comprising nine German pairs (four IBD-concordant, five IBD-discordant) and 19 IBD-discordant Danish pairs. The search for disease-associated traits relied mainly on comparing, within discordant pairs, IBD patients with their genetically identical healthy co-twins. Each individual had, on average, about 151 000 unique TCRalpha sequences and 181 000 unique TCRbeta sequences available for analysis.

Points the paper makes about the study in general: Because patients were on differing immunosuppressive treatments, the repertoires may have picked up extra background noise and inter-individual variability. The results gave no support for a single strong signal or clonotype linked to IBD. Measured by the inverse Simpson index, TCRbeta repertoire diversity was lower in IBD patients than in their healthy co-twins. Concordant and discordant twins showed no difference in repertoire similarity, possibly because of limited statistical power. Fewer clonotypes were shared with other individuals by IBD patients than by healthy twins, most markedly in patients showing signs of disease activity. The analysis was unable to tell different T cell subtypes apart.

Libraries were built with 5' RACE. Preparation of each TCR library used approximately 3,700 ng of total RNA. cDNA was synthesized with SMARTScribe reverse transcriptase in eight separate reactions per sample. Unique molecular identifiers containing a 6-nucleotide sample barcode were introduced through template switching during cDNA synthesis. Two nested PCRs of approximately 16 and 10 cycles amplified the TCRalpha and TCRbeta cDNA, and bead purification followed each PCR. Before amplification, the cDNA was treated with uracil DNA-glycosylase and purified using the QIAquick PCR purification kit. The second PCR added Illumina TruSeq-compatible adapters along with sample-specific barcodes. TapeStation and Qubit were used to check library quality and concentration, and roughly 4.6 ng of each library was pooled. Sequencing of the pooled libraries was done on an Illumina HiSeq2500 single-index Rapid Run using custom sequencing primers and 2 x 100 bp reads. Regarding the original processing steps: MiGEC version 1.2.6 was used for UMI-based consensus assembly to correct PCR and sequencing errors. MiXCR version 2.1.1 was used to carry out V(D)J alignment, clonotype assembly and CDR3 extraction. To normalise gene usage, clonotype sharing and MAIT/NKT TCR abundance, the analysis used the top 1000, 10 000 and 20 000 clonotypes per sample. After downsampling to 27 000 UMIs, diversity was calculated as the inverse Simpson index using the vegan R package. Paired Mann-Whitney U tests were applied to discordant twin pairs, with Benjamini-Hochberg correction for multiple testing. After reprocessing by TCRdb, each CDR3 protein sequence is one entry, and no DNA is given. The V and J calls reflect TCRdb's pipeline rather than the authors' work. The table for this sample shows around 210,000 distinct CDR3 sequences. The top ten clones comprise under 8.5% of the sample.

From each donor, a roughly 2.7 ml peripheral blood sample was collected into PAXgene tubes and kept at -80 degrees C. Total RNA was isolated from whole blood with the PAXgene blood miRNA kit on an automated QIAcube, without T cell sorting. Peripheral blood from monozygotic twin pairs who were concordant or discordant for inflammatory bowel disease underwent deep TCRalpha and TCRbeta repertoire profiling using unique molecular barcoding. Smoking habits were recorded for all twin pairs, with individuals classified as current, former or never smokers. Points on this clonotype: Which antigen it targets is not known.

The receptor was derived from a human donor with ulcerative colitis or Crohn's disease, or a healthy co-twin of an affected twin (not recorded which). Sequencing used blood.

CDR3 reads: CASSFLRVFPGGNTQYF. Recombination linked TRBV7-9 to TRBJ2-3; with no DNA, the TCRdb D assignment of TRBD2 cannot be verified. From its cysteine to its phenylalanine, the CDR3 spans 17 amino acids. The DNA is not on file. CDR1 SEHNR and CDR2 FQNEAQ are derived from the germline V gene (reference sequence).